This T cell receptor (beta chain) was recorded in a study of blood T cell repertoires in COVID-19. Study at large: T cells, B-cell-depleted T cells, or PBMCs provided the cDNA or gDNA that served as material.

Original handling: Amplified reference gene primers provided the basis for estimating nucleated cell counts. Some clones are missing from TCRdb's copy, which holds only in-frame ones; the method was immunoSEQ multiplex PCR. The V and J calls and clone size come from that table; D and trimming were worked out from the DNA. Found here are 200,000 to 250,000 clones, 75% to 90% of them singletons; the top ten hold over 3%. Participant age was roughly 18 to 95 years, and participants resided in fewer than 25 US areas. The CDR3 is made up of 16 amino acids. With 5 bases clipped from V and 1 base from J, the junction kept 7 bases outside the gene matches. Germline CDR1 MDHEN, CDR2 SYDVKM.

This clonotype originated in a young woman in a cohort exposed to, infected with or recovered from COVID-19 (not recorded which). The specimen was PBMCs or T cells enriched from blood (not recorded which). The chain uses TRBV28 and TRBJ1-5; 8 nucleotides align to TRBD1. Here the CDR3 reads CASSKTGEFSNQPQHF. DNA for the CDR3: TGTGCCAGCAGTAAGACAGGGGAGTTCAGCAATCAGCCCCAGCATTTT.